A selection of T cell receptor beta chains follows, all from one sample in a study of blood T cells in healthy people across ages. MiXCR, run by TCRdb on the 5' RACE reads, gives a single entry per CDR3 protein. The sample has about 1.6 million distinct CDR3 sequences; almost 35% are singletons. Source material: blood. These receptors were collected from a woman in her twenties or thirties in good health. Each CDR3 is given with its conserved first and last residue. A D gene is named only where the DNA matches it firmly. Clone size is stated in some rows and not others, as once, few, many or a class when expanded.

NA,few,TRBV5-1,15,TRBJ2-3,TGCGCCAGCAGCTTGGAAGGCGGGAACACAGATACGCAGTATTTT,CASSLEGGNTDTQYF
TRBD1,NA,TRBV27,15,TRBJ1-1,TGTGTCAGCAGTCCATACCGGGACAGGGAAAATGAAGCTTTCTTT,CVSSPYRDRENEAFF
NA,NA,TRBV20-1,16,TRBJ1-6,TGCAGTGCTAGAGAGTTTGACGTAGCCTATAATTCACCCCTCCACTTT,CSAREFDVAYNSPLHF
NA,few,TRBV24-1,14,TRBJ2-1,TGTGCCACCAGTGATCCCGGGTCCCTCAATGAGCAGTTCTTC,CATSDPGSLNEQFF
NA,NA,TRBV4-2,13,TRBJ2-1,TGTGCCAGCAGCCAAGTAGTCGGGAATGAGCAGTTCTTC,CASSQVVGNEQFF
TRBD1,NA,TRBV11-2,14,TRBJ1-2,TGTGCCAGCAGCCAAAGGGAGGGGGCGAGTGGCTACACCTTC,CASSQREGASGYTF
NA,many,TRBV7-9,14,TRBJ2-3,TGTGCCAGCAGCTCCGGACTACCCACAGATACGCAGTATTTT,CASSSGLPTDTQYF
NA,NA,TRBV18,14,TRBJ2-7,TGTGCCAGCTCATATGGGGTTGGAAACTACGAGCAGTACTTC,CASSYGVGNYEQYF
NA,NA,TRBV5-1,15,TRBJ2-5,TGCGCCAGCAGCTCTACCACCCGGGATCAAGAGACCCAGTACTTC,CASSSTTRDQETQYF
NA,NA,TRBV7-8,14,TRBJ1-5,TGTGCCAGCAGCTTTTCAGGGCGCAATCGGCCCCAGCATTTT,CASSFSGRNRPQHF
TRBD2,NA,TRBV10-2,15,TRBJ2-7,TGCGCCAGCAGTGAGGGTTTAGCGGGGGTCCCCGAGCAGTACTTC,CASSEGLAGVPEQYF
NA,few,TRBV5-1,14,TRBJ2-7,TGCGCCAGCAGCTTGTCGGGGCAGCCCTACGAGCAGTACTTC,CASSLSGQPYEQYF
NA,few,TRBV19,15,TRBJ2-1,TGTGCCAGTAGTCGGCGACTCATAGGGGGGGATGAGCAGTTCTTC,CASSRRLIGGDEQFF
NA,NA,TRBV20-1,14,TRBJ2-1,TGCAGTGCTAGAGGTCCCGCAGCCTACAATGAGCAGTTCTTC,CSARGPAAYNEQFF
NA,NA,TRBV27,15,TRBJ2-4,TGTGCCAGCAGGTCGACAAGCCCAGCCAAAAACATTCAGTACTTC,CASRSTSPAKNIQYF
TRBD2,NA,TRBV4-2,15,TRBJ2-1,TGTGCCAGCAGCTCCCGACTAGCGGGAGGAAGGGAGCAGTTCTTC,CASSSRLAGGREQFF
NA,NA,TRBV19,13,TRBJ2-1,TGTGCCAGTAGTGTCAACTTGTTGAATGAGCAGTTCTTC,CASSVNLLNEQFF
TRBD2,NA,TRBV12-3/TRBV12-4,12,TRBJ2-7,TGTGCCAGCAGTTCTAGCGGGGACGAGCAGTACTTC,CASSSSGDEQYF
NA,NA,TRBV4-2,15,TRBJ2-7,TGTGCCAGCAGCCAAGAGTCCTCGCTATCCTACGAGCAGTACTTC,CASSQESSLSYEQYF
TRBD1,few,TRBV2,16,TRBJ2-5,TGTGCCAGCAGTGAACTAACGCAGGGGGCGGACGAGACCCAGTACTTC,CASSELTQGADETQYF
TRBD2,few,TRBV5-1,16,TRBJ2-7,TGCGCCAGCAGCTCCTCACTAGCGGGGGGCGCGTACGAGCAGTACTTC,CASSSSLAGGAYEQYF